The clone carrying this T cell receptor beta chain was counted only a few times. As originally analysed: From reference gene primer amplification, estimates of nucleated cell counts were derived. The protocol was immunoSEQ multiplex PCR, while the TCRdb copy is restricted to in-frame clones and leaves out a portion. That table gives V, J and clone size, and the DNA gave D and trimming. Of over 150,000 clones listed, about 80% are singletons. V was pared by 3 bases and J by 7 bases, with 15 bases between. CDR1 and CDR2 from the germline V gene are GTSNPN and SVGIG (reference sequence). This CDR3 spans 13 amino acids. This entry comes from a study of blood T cell repertoires in COVID-19. Study context: Specimens from acute and convalescent COVID-19 originated in the United States, Italy and Spain. PBMCs, B-cell-depleted T cells, or T cells were the source of the cDNA or gDNA that made up the material.

This chain links TRBV30 with TRBJ1-2, with D unclear. Sequenced: peripheral blood. This receptor was identified in a woman aged 55-70 years with acute or convalescent COVID-19. CDR3 in DNA: TGTGCCTGGAGACCCCAACCCGAGGGTGGCTACACCTTC. Translation: CAWRPQPEGGYTF.